The TCR beta chain described here comes from a study of blood T cell repertoires in COVID-19. Whole-study context: The origin of the acute and convalescent COVID-19 samples was the United States, Italy and Spain.

Sequenced by immunoSEQ multiplex PCR; TCRdb stores in-frame clones only, minus some. The table has roughly 140,000 clones, around 84% seen once. This clone was recorded a few times. V lost 1 base, J lost 3 bases, and 13 bases stayed unmatched. Germline V gene lookup returns CDR1 GTSNPN and CDR2 SVGIG (reference sequence). The CDR3 length is 17 residues. This receptor was taken from a man aged 60 to 75 with active or convalescent COVID-19. Specimen: peripheral blood. The J gene is TRBJ1-2, the V gene TRBV30; 8 bases are shared with TRBD1. The CDR3 spells CAWSELQGEGKDYGYTF. CDR3 in DNA: TGTGCCTGGAGTGAACTACAGGGGGAGGGTAAAGACTATGGCTACACCTTC.